This entry lists 27 T cell receptor beta chains sequenced from one sample in a study of T cell responses to AZD1222 COVID-19 vaccine. The data were produced by immunoSEQ multiplex PCR, yet TCRdb's version contains in-frame clones alone and is incomplete. The repertoire includes approximately 130,000 clones, roughly nine tenths of them detected once, and over 2.5% sits in the top ten. The sample here was peripheral blood, taken 28 days after the second AZD1222 dose. The source of these receptors is an adult who received the AZD1222 COVID-19 vaccine.

The chain uses TRBV5-1 and TRBJ2-1; D is uncertain. The CDR3 extends over 15 amino acids. V lost 5 bases and J lost 0, with 12 bases in between. Germline CDR1 and CDR2: SGHRS and YFSETQ. CDR3 bases: TGCGCCAGCAGGTCGACTCTGAGCTCCTACAATGAGCAGTTCTTC. This translates into CASRSTLSSYNEQFF. The variable domain in full, completed from reference TRBV5-1 and TRBJ2-1, reads KAGVTQTPRYLIKTRGQQVTLSCSPISGHRSVSWYQQTPGQGLQFLFEYFSETQRNKGNFPGRFSGRQFSNSRSEMNVSTLELGDSALYLCASRSTLSSYNEQFFGPGTRLTVL.

The V call is TRBV2, the J call TRBJ1-6, with a possible D match to TRBD1 (5 bases). The germline V gene has CDR1 SNHLY and CDR2 FYNNEI. Deletions cut 5 bases from V and 2 bases from J, with 16 bases between. The CDR3 has 17 residues. The CDR3 sequence is CASSPIGGATYNSPLHF. The CDR3 coding sequence is TGTGCCAGCAGTCCCATTGGAGGGGCTACCTATAATTCACCCCTCCACTTT.

This chain joins TRBV5-8 and TRBJ2-1, with D uncertain. Germline V gene sequence: CDR1 SGHTS, CDR2 YDEGEE. V shed 1 base and J shed 10 bases, with 6 bases lying between them. The CDR3 spans 11 residues. CDR3 bases: TGTGCCAGCAGCTTGAATCGAGAGCAGTTCTTC. Translating it yields CASSLNREQFF.

J is TRBJ1-1 and V is TRBV7-9, with D tentatively TRBD1 (5 bases). CDR3 size: 15 residues. V lost 6 bases and J 4 bases, leaving 18 bases between the germline ends. From germline, CDR1 is SEHNR and CDR2 FQNEAQ (reference sequence). The DNA of the CDR3 is TGTGCCAGCAGTGTTAGGGCGGGGGGAAGCACTGAAGCTTTCTTT. This encodes CASSVRAGGSTEAFF.

This rearrangement joins TRBV24-1 to TRBJ2-1; the match to TRBD2 covers 9 bases. J lost 8 bases, V lost 9 bases, and 7 bases had no gene match. Germline-derived CDR1 and CDR2 are KGHDR and SFDVKD. The CDR3 has 13 amino acids. The CDR3 is CATSGGGAYEQFF. In DNA form, the CDR3 reads TGTGCCACCTCTGGCGGGGGGGCTTATGAGCAGTTCTTC.

J is TRBJ1-6 and V is TRBV5-8; the match to TRBD1 covers 9 bases. CDR1 and CDR2 from the germline V gene are SGHTS and YDEGEE. With 5 bases clipped from V and 6 bases from J, the junction kept 9 bases outside the gene matches. The CDR3 is made up of 16 amino acids. The CDR3 bases are TGTGCCAGCAGTAATGGACAGGGGATTTCTAATTCACCCCTCCACTTT. Residues: CASSNGQGISNSPLHF.

J is TRBJ2-6 and V is TRBV3-1 (or the pseudogene TRBV3-2), with TRBD1 identical over 7 bases. The CDR3 has 17 amino acids. V lost 4 bases and J lost 4; bases outside the gene matches: 10. Germline CDR1 is LGHDT and CDR2 is YNNKEL (reference sequence). The CDR3 nucleotides are TGTGCCAGCAGCCCTACAGGGGTTCACTCAGGGGCCAACGTCCTGACTTTC. As protein: CASSPTGVHSGANVLTF.

The rearrangement links TRBV30 to TRBJ2-5; 8 nucleotides line up with TRBD1. This CDR3 is built from 18 residues. In germline, CDR1 is GTSNPN, CDR2 SVGIG (reference sequence). Losses at the gene ends were 0 bases for V and 1 base for J; bases not matched to a gene: 13. DNA of the CDR3: TGTGCCTGGAGTGTACGGCGGACAGGGATCCTTCGCCAAGAGACCCAGTACTTC. This encodes CAWSVRRTGILRQETQYF.

This clone was counted a single time. The V and J genes are TRBV28 and TRBJ1-1; no definite D call. The V gene's germline CDR1 is MDHEN and CDR2 SYDVKM. Trimming cost V 2 bases and J 7 bases, with 8 bases left between them. This CDR3 is 12 amino acids long. As DNA, the CDR3 is TGTGCCAGCAGTTTAGCCGGGTTTGAAGCTTTCTTT. This codes for CASSLAGFEAFF.

J is TRBJ1-2 and V is TRBV20-1; D call uncertain. Germline lookup yields CDR1 DFQATT and CDR2 SNEGSKA (reference sequence). The CDR3 is made up of 11 amino acids. Trimming stripped 5 bases from V and 6 bases from J, with 10 bases between. Here the CDR3 reads CSAPTVDGYTF. The CDR3 DNA reads TGCAGTGCTCCAACTGTGGATGGCTACACCTTC.

This chain links TRBV19 with TRBJ1-1; D gene unclear. CDR3 length: 13 residues. The V end lost 4 bases, the J end lost 3 bases, and 9 bases lay between the germline ends. Germline V gives CDR1 LNHDA, CDR2 SQIVND (reference sequence). The chain's CDR3 is CASSTQRDTEAFF. DNA for the CDR3: TGTGCCAGTAGTACCCAACGGGACACTGAAGCTTTCTTT.

This clone was detected once. The chain carries TRBV5-1 and TRBJ1-1; tentative D call: TRBD1 (5 bases). CDR3 size: 16 residues. The V end lost 4 bases, the J end lost 4 bases, and 20 bases lay between the germline ends. CDR1 is SGHRS and CDR2 is YFSETQ in the germline V gene. The CDR3 loop is CASSDDFSGGGTEAFF. The CDR3 nucleotides read TGCGCCAGCAGCGACGATTTTTCGGGGGGAGGCACTGAAGCTTTCTTT.

This chain connects TRBV4-2 to TRBJ1-5; 8 bases agree with TRBD1. After removal of 3 bases from V and 6 bases from J, the junction contained 4 bases not matched to a gene. Germline V lookup: CDR1 LGHNA, CDR2 YNFKEQ. The CDR3 spans 14 residues. This chain's CDR3 is CASSHGQGGQPQHF. The CDR3, as DNA: TGTGCCAGCAGCCACGGACAGGGTGGTCAGCCCCAGCATTTT.

The chain is built from TRBV7-9 and TRBJ1-4; no clear D gene. The CDR3 sequence is 14 residues long. Germline assignment: CDR1 SEHNR and CDR2 FQNEAQ (reference sequence). V dropped 4 bases and J dropped 5 bases, with 11 bases sitting between them. The CDR3 DNA is TGTGCCAGCAGCTCCACTTCCCGCAATGAAAAACTGTTTTTT. Translating it yields CASSSTSRNEKLFF. The full variable domain, completed using reference TRBV7-9 and TRBJ1-4, is DTGVSQNPRHKITKRGQNVTFRCDPISEHNRLYWYRQTLGQGPEFLTYFQNEAQLEKSRLLSDRFSAERPKGSFSTLEIQRTEQGDSAMYLCASSSTSRNEKLFFGSGTQLSVL.

The genes are TRBV6-1 and TRBJ2-2; the D is unclear. The CDR3 covers 14 residues. Germline lookup yields CDR1 MNHNS and CDR2 SASEGT. Trimming left V 3 bases short and J 6 bases short, with 11 bases between. This CDR3 is CASSEGAGAGELFF. The DNA for the CDR3 is TGTGCCAGCAGTGAGGGCGCTGGGGCCGGGGAGCTGTTTTTT.

This rearrangement joins TRBV6-1 to TRBJ2-7, with a weak D call TRBD1 (6 bases). The length of the CDR3 is 16 residues. Germline V gene sequence: CDR1 MNHNS, CDR2 SASEGT. With 1 base removed from V and 7 bases from J, the gap between germline ends came to 20 bases. The CDR3 protein is CASSEVSLGALAEQYF. CDR3 coding DNA: TGTGCCAGCAGTGAAGTGTCCCTGGGGGCTTTAGCGGAGCAGTACTTC.

The J gene is TRBJ1-1, the V gene TRBV7-9; no definite D call. CDR3 size: 12 residues. Germline lookup yields CDR1 SEHNR and CDR2 FQNEAQ (reference sequence). Trimming shortened V by 2 bases and J by 4 bases, and 5 bases separated the two germline ends. CDR3 region: CASSLMSTEAFF. CDR3 sequence (DNA): TGTGCCAGCAGCTTAATGTCCACTGAAGCTTTCTTT.

The chain links TRBV3-1 (or the pseudogene TRBV3-2) to TRBJ2-3; D is unresolved. There are 12 residues in the CDR3. V lost 3 bases and J 6 bases, leaving 7 bases between the germline ends. Germline-derived CDR1 and CDR2 are LGHDT and YNNKEL (reference sequence). The CDR3 nucleotides are TGTGCCAGCAGCCACTTGGGGGATACGCAGTATTTT. It specifies CASSHLGDTQYF.

The genes are TRBV7-9 and TRBJ2-5; 8 nucleotides line up with TRBD2. The CDR3 spans 15 residues. Germline values: CDR1 SEHNR, CDR2 FQNEAQ (reference sequence). V lost 1 base and J lost 5; bases outside the gene matches: 6. CDR3 residues: CASSLEGLGWETQYF. The CDR3 DNA reads TGTGCCAGCAGCTTAGAGGGACTAGGATGGGAGACCCAGTACTTC.

The CDR3, as DNA: TGTGCCAGCAGTTTATCGAATAGGGGGCGCGGCTATGGCTACACCTTC. It yields the protein CASSLSNRGRGYGYTF. The rearrangement links TRBV27 to TRBJ1-2, with 7 positions matching TRBD1. The V gene end was trimmed by 0 bases and the J gene end by 4 bases; junction bases not matched to a gene: 8. The CDR3 has 16 amino acids. Germline V gene sequence: CDR1 MNHEY, CDR2 SMNVEV (reference sequence).

Turning to this clone: One end of the junction is discordant with germline, which a read error may explain. The V gene is TRBV5-1, the J gene TRBJ1-1, with D possibly TRBD1 on 5 matching bases. Germline values: CDR1 SGHRS, CDR2 YFSETQ. The CDR3 totals 15 residues. CDR3 bases: TGCGCCAGCAGCTTGGGACCAGGGATGAAGACTGAAGCTTTCTTT. Protein sequence: CASSLGPGMKTEAFF. Looking up the rest from reference TRBV5-1 and TRBJ1-1 gives the full variable domain: KAGVTQTPRYLIKTRGQQVTLSCSPISGHRSVSWYQQTPGQGLQFLFEYFSETQRNKGNFPGRFSGRQFSNSRSEMNVSTLELGDSALYLCASSLGPGMKTEAFFGQGTRLTVV.

This rearrangement joins TRBV27 to TRBJ2-2; D unresolved. The CDR3 has 14 amino acids. With 5 bases removed from V and 4 bases from J, the gap between germline ends came to 11 bases. Germline V gene data show CDR1 as MNHEY and CDR2 as SMNVEV (reference sequence). CDR3 residues: CASSVVSPTGELFF. The CDR3 nucleotides are TGTGCCAGCAGTGTCGTCTCCCCCACCGGGGAGCTGTTTTTT.

This chain joins TRBV6-5 and TRBJ1-4; 7 bases match TRBD1. This CDR3 comprises 13 residues. V was clipped by 6 bases and J by 8 bases; unmatched bases: 6. Germline assignment: CDR1 MNHEY and CDR2 SVGAGI. CDR3 residues: CASRGDSREKLFF. CDR3 in DNA: TGTGCCAGCAGAGGGGACAGTAGGGAAAAACTGTTTTTT.

This sequence joins TRBV3-1 (or the pseudogene TRBV3-2) and TRBJ1-3; 7 bases are shared with TRBD1. CDR1 and CDR2 (germline): LGHDT, YNNKEL (reference sequence). V lost 5 bases and J lost 0; bases outside the gene matches: 7. CDR3 size: 16 residues. The chain's CDR3 is CASSTYDRDSGNTIYF. Written as DNA, the CDR3 is TGTGCCAGCAGCACCTATGACAGGGACTCTGGAAACACCATATATTTT.

The chain joins TRBV28 to TRBJ1-1; D is perhaps TRBD1 (6 bases). CDR1 and CDR2 from the germline V gene are MDHEN and SYDVKM. This CDR3 is 13 amino acids long. V was clipped by 10 bases and J by 1 base, with 13 bases between them. The CDR3 DNA reads as TGTGCCACCTTGGGACATCCGAACACTGAAGCTTTCTTT. Protein: CATLGHPNTEAFF. Full variable domain (remainder filled in from reference TRBV28 and TRBJ1-1): DVKVTQSSRYLVKRTGEKVFLECVQDMDHENMFWYRQDPGLGLRLIYFSYDVKMKEKGDIPEGYSVSREKKERFSLILESASTNQTSMYLCATLGHPNTEAFFGQGTRLTVV.

The chain is built from TRBV29-1 and TRBJ1-1; 9 positions match TRBD1. Unmatched junction bases numbered 2, after V lost 6 bases and J lost 0 bases. Looked up from germline, CDR1 is SQVTM and CDR2 is ANQGSEA. CDR3 length equals 13 residues. The CDR3 reads CSVGQGLNTEAFF. In nucleotides, the CDR3 is TGCAGCGTAGGACAGGGGTTGAACACTGAAGCTTTCTTT.

The chain uses TRBV5-4 and TRBJ1-5; 8 bases fit TRBD1. The CDR3 contains 15 residues. Germline V gene sequence: CDR1 SGHNT, CDR2 YYREEE (reference sequence). The J segment lost 6 bases and the V segment lost 4 bases, leaving 9 bases of the junction unmatched. For the CDR3, the DNA is TGTGCCAGCAGCAGCGACAGGGGAGCCAGTCAGCCCCAGCATTTT. Its protein product is CASSSDRGASQPQHF.